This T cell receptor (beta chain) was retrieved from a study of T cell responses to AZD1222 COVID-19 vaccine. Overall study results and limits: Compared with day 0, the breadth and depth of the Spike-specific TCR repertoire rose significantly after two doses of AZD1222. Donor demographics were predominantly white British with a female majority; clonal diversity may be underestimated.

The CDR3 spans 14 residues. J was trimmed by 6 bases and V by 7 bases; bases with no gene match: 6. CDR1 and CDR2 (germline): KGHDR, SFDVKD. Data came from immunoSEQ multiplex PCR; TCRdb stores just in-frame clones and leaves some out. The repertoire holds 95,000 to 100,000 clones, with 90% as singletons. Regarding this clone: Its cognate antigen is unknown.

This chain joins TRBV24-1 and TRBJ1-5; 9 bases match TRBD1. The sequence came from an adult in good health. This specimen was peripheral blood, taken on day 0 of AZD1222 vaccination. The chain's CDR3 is CATSGTGPGQPQHF. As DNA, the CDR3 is TGTGCCACCAGCGGGACAGGGCCCGGTCAGCCCCAGCATTTT.